The clone carrying this T cell receptor beta chain came up once. Its target is unknown. The CDR3 totals 14 residues. The germline CDR1 and CDR2 sequences are MNHEY and SMNVEV (reference sequence). V shed 5 bases, J shed 5 bases, and the junction held 7 bases outside the gene matches. The sample originates from a study of cytomegalovirus exposure and HLA in healthy donors. The study's findings and limits: In a later analysis, a missense DCLRE1C variant was linked to TCR beta V- and J-gene trimming. The majority of TCR sequences were rare, yet some public TCRs appeared in many donors. The later analysis indicated that the majority of CMV-associated TCR beta chains appeared HLA-restricted.

PCR used 60 Vbeta primers and 13 Jbeta primers. The repertoire was sequenced with immunoSEQ multiplex PCR; TCRdb's copy has only in-frame clones and lacks some. Of about 160,000 clones listed, roughly two thirds were seen once; the top ten hold under 3.5%. While unrecorded immune exposures were likely, the donors were nominally healthy when sampled. This TCR was sampled from a woman aged 30 to 39 in good health and CMV-seronegative. The sample was PBMCs. The rearrangement joins TRBV27 to TRBJ2-5; 8 bases agree with TRBD1. The CDR3 DNA reads as TGTGCCAGCAGTGGCGGACAGGGTATGGAGACCCAGTACTTC. This translates into CASSGGQGMETQYF.